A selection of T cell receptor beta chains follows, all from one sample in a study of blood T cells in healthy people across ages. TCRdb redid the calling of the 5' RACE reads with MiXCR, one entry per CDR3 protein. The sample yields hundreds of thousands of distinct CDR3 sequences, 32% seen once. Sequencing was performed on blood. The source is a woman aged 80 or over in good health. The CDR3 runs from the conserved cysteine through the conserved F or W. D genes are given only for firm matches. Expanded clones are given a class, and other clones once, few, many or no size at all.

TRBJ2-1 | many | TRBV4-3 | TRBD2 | TGCGCCAGCAGCCAAGTCCCTAGCGGGTCCTACAATGAGCAGTTCTTC | CASSQVPSGSYNEQFF
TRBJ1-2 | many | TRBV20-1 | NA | TGCAGTGCTAGGGGAGTTTTAGATGGCTACACCTTC | CSARGVLDGYTF
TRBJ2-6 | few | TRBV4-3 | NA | TGCGCCAGCAGCCAAGGCAGCTCTGGGGCCAACGTCCTGACTTTC | CASSQGSSGANVLTF
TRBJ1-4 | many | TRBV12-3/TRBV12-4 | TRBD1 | TGTGCCAGCAGTTTAGGCAGGGGGCTAACTAATGAAAAACTGTTTTTT | CASSLGRGLTNEKLFF
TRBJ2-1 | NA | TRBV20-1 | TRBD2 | TGCAGTGCTGATCCCGGGGGGGCTAATACCTACAATGAGCAGTTCTTC | CSADPGGANTYNEQFF
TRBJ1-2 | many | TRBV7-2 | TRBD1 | TGTGCCAGCAGCTTAGGGACAGGGGGCAGGAATGGCTACACCTTC | CASSLGTGGRNGYTF
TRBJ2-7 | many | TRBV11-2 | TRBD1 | TGTGCCAGCAGCGAAGGACAGGGGGTGTCCGAGCAGTACTTC | CASSEGQGVSEQYF
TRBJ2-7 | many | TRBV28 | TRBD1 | TGTGCCAGCAGGCTAGGGACAGGGGGTACCAACGAGCAGTACTTC | CASRLGTGGTNEQYF
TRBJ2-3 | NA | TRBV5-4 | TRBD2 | TGTGCCAGCAGCTTGGCCAGGAGCGGGGACACAGATACGCAGTATTTT | CASSLARSGDTDTQYF
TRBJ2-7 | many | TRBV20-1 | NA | TGCAGTGCTAGCGGGGAACGCTACGAGCAGTACTTC | CSASGERYEQYF
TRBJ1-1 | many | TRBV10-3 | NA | TGTGCCATCAGTAGACAGGCCGGGAACACTGAAGCTTTCTTT | CAISRQAGNTEAFF
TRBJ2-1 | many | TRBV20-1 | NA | TGCAGTGCTTTAGATGTGGGGGTTTACAATGAGCAGTTCTTC | CSALDVGVYNEQFF
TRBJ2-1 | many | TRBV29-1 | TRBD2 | TGCAGCGTTCCGGGACTAGCGGGGAACGAGCAGTTCTTC | CSVPGLAGNEQFF
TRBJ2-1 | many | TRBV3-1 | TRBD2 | TGTGCCAGCAGCCGTTGGAGCGGGGGGGCCTACAATGAGCAGTTCTTC | CASSRWSGGAYNEQFF
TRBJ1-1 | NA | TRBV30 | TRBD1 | TGTGCCTGGAGTCCAGGGGGCTTTCGCACTGAAGCTTTCTTT | CAWSPGGFRTEAFF
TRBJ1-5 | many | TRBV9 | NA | TGTGCCAGCAGCGTAGCGGACGGCGGCAATCAGCCCCAGCATTTT | CASSVADGGNQPQHF
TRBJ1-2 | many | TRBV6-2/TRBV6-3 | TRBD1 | TGTGCCAGCAGTTACTCGATGGACAGGGGCTACACCTTC | CASSYSMDRGYTF
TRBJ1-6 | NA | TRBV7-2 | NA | TGTGCCAGCAGCCGGGACGGCGGAAATTCACCCCTCCACTTT | CASSRDGGNSPLHF
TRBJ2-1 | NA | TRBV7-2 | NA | TGTGCCAGCACACCGACAGGCTCCTACAATGAGCAGTTCTTC | CASTPTGSYNEQFF
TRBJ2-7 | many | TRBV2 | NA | TGTGCCAGCAGTCCAAATCTCTACGAGCAGTACTTC | CASSPNLYEQYF
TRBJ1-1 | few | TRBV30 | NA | TGTGCCTGTTATTTACGGGGGGTCTACACTGAAGCTTTCTTT | CACYLRGVYTEAFF
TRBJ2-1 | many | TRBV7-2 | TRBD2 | TGTGCCAGCAGCTCAGTTGGGGGCAGCGGGGGTGGTAATGAGCAGTTCTTC | CASSSVGGSGGGNEQFF
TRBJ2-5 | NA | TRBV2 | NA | TGTGCCAGCAGCGGGCCCATCCCAGAGACCCAGTACTTC | CASSGPIPETQYF
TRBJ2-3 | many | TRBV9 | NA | TGTGCCAGCAGCGTAGGTTTCGAGCGGTTTAGCACAGATACGCAGTATTTT | CASSVGFERFSTDTQYF
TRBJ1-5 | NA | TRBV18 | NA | TGTGCCAGCTCACCGATCGAGGTCAGGAAGCCCCAGCATTTT | CASSPIEVRKPQHF
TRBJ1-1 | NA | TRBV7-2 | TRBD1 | TGTGCCAGCAGCCCGGGACCGGGACAGGGGACTGAAGCTTTCTTT | CASSPGPGQGTEAFF
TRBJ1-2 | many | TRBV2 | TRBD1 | TGTGCCAGCAGTGAACTTGCAGGGGGCAATGGCTACACCTTC | CASSELAGGNGYTF
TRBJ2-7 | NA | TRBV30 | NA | TGTGCCTGGTCCTACCGGGTTACCTACGAGCAGTACTTC | CAWSYRVTYEQYF
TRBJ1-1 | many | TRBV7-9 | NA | TGTGCCAGCAGCTTAAGGACGGACGCTGAAGCTTTCTTT | CASSLRTDAEAFF
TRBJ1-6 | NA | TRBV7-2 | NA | TGTGCCAGCAGCTTAGCGGCAGGGGCTGGTTCACCCCTCCACTTT | CASSLAAGAGSPLHF
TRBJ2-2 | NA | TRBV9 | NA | TGTGCCAGCAGCGTAGATACACAGTACACCGGGGAGCTGTTTTTT | CASSVDTQYTGELFF
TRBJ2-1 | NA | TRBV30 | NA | TGTGCCTGGAAGGCTGGGGGGGGCTCTTACAATGAGCAGTTCTTC | CAWKAGGGSYNEQFF
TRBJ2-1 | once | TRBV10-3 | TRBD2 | TGTGCCATCAGGAGGGCCGCACGGGGGGCGGGAGGACGCGACAATGAGCAGTTCTTC | CAIRRAARGAGGRDNEQFF
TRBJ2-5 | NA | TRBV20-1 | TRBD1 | TGCAGTGCTAGTTACCGGGACAGGGGTCGAGAGACCCAGTACTTC | CSASYRDRGRETQYF
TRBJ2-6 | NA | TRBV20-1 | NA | TGCAGTGCTATAGGTTGGTTGGGGGCTCGACCCACTGGGGCCAACGTCCTGACTTTC | CSAIGWLGARPTGANVLTF
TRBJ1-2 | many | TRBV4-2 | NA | TGTGCCAGCAGCCCCGACGGCTTTAAGGGCTACACCTTC | CASSPDGFKGYTF
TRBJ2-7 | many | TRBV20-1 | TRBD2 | TGCAGTGCTAGAGATTGGACTAGCGGGGACAGCTCCTACGAGCAGTACTTC | CSARDWTSGDSSYEQYF
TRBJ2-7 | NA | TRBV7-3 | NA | TGTGCCAGCAGCTTCTTCCCCGGAGTGGGGTACGAGCAGTACTTC | CASSFFPGVGYEQYF
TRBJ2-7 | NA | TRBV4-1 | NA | TGCGCCAGCAGTAGAGCCCCCCACGAGCAGTACTTC | CASSRAPHEQYF
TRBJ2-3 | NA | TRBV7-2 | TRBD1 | TGTGCCAGCTCGATGGGCAGGGGGAGCACAGATACGCAGTATTTT | CASSMGRGSTDTQYF
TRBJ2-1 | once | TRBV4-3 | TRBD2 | TGCGCCAGCAGCCAAGAACGAGCGGGGGACTACAATGAGCAGTTCTTC | CASSQERAGDYNEQFF
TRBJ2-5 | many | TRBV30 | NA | TGTGCCTGGAGGACGGCAGGCGGGTTCCAGCAGTACTTC | CAWRTAGGFQQYF
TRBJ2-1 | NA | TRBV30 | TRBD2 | TGTGCCTGGAGGCGGTATAGCGGGAGCAATGAGCAGTTCTTC | CAWRRYSGSNEQFF
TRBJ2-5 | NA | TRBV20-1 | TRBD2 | TGCAGTGCTAGAGTGAGCGGGGGGTTCAATGAGCAGTACTTC | CSARVSGGFNEQYF
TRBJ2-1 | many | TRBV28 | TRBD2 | TGTGCCAGCAGTTTTGCGGGGGGGGCCAACAATGAGCAGTTCTTC | CASSFAGGANNEQFF
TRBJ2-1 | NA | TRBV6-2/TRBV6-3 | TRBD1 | TGTGCCAGCAGGTCTACTCGGGACAGTCGTTCCTACAATGAGCAGTTCTTC | CASRSTRDSRSYNEQFF